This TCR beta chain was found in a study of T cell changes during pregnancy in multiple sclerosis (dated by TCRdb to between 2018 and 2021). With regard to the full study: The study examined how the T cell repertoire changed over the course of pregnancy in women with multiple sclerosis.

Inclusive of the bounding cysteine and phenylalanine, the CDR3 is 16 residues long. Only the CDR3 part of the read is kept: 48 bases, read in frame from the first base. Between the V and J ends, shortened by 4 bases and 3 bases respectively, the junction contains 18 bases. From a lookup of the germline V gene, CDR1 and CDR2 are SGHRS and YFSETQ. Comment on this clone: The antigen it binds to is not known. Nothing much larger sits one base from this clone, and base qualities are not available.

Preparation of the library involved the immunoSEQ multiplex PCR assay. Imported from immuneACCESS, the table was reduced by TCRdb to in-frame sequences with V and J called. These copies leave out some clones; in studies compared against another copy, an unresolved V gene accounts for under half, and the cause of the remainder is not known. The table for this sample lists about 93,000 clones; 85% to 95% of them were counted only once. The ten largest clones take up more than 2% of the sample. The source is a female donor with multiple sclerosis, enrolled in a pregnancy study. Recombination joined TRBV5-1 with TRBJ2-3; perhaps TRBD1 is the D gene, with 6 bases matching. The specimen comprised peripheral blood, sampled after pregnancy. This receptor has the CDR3 CASSLGAQGFTDTQYF. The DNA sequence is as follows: TGCGCCAGCAGCCTGGGGGCCCAGGGGTTTACAGATACGCAGTATTTT.